The 24 T cell receptor beta chains below all came from one sample that was sequenced in a study of blood T cell repertoires in COVID-19. Only in-frame clones appear in the TCRdb table, and some are missing; sequencing was by immunoSEQ multiplex PCR. The data hold about 200,000 clones, with roughly 88% observed a single time. Sequenced input: PBMCs or T cells enriched from blood (not recorded which). The receptors here all came from a man in his forties with acute COVID-19.

Only a few counts were recorded for this clone. The chain recombines TRBV7-2 with TRBJ2-7, with D possibly being TRBD2 (6 bases). In germline, CDR1 is SGHTA, CDR2 FQGNSA. V lost 3 bases to trimming and J lost 2 bases, with 14 bases between them. The CDR3 extends over 15 amino acids. The chain's CDR3 is CASSFGGLLTYEQYF. For the CDR3, the DNA is TGTGCCAGCAGCTTCGGGGGACTGCTCACCTACGAGCAGTACTTC.

The rearrangement joins TRBV5-5 to TRBJ2-5; 16 nucleotides align to TRBD2. The CDR3 extends over 16 amino acids. The V and J ends lost 3 bases and 2 bases, in that order; junction bases with no gene match: 1. Germline V lookup: CDR1 SGHKS, CDR2 YYEKEE (reference sequence). The chain's CDR3 is CASSSGLAGGQETQYF. DNA of the CDR3: TGTGCCAGCAGCTCGGGACTAGCGGGAGGGCAAGAGACCCAGTACTTC.

This chain uses TRBV5-1 with TRBJ2-5; TRBD1 aligns across 9 bases. Germline CDR1 SGHRS, CDR2 YFSETQ. Losses at the gene ends were 0 bases for V and 0 bases for J; bases not matched to a gene: 3. The CDR3 is 16 residues long. CDR3 region: CASSLGGTGYQETQYF. CDR3 bases: TGCGCCAGCAGCTTGGGCGGGACAGGGTACCAAGAGACCCAGTACTTC.

CDR3 loop: CASSHGTGEGEQYF. The CDR3 DNA sequence: TGTGCCAGCAGCCATGGTACGGGGGAAGGCGAGCAGTACTTC. This chain joins TRBV7-2 and TRBJ2-7, with D possibly being TRBD2 (6 bases). Trimming shortened V by 5 bases and J by 6 bases, and 17 bases separated the two germline ends. The CDR3 is made up of 14 amino acids. CDR1 and CDR2 (germline): SGHTA, FQGNSA.

This clone was detected once. The rearrangement joins TRBV9 to TRBJ2-5; weak D call: TRBD2 (6 bases). The germline gives CDR1 SGDLS, CDR2 YYNGEE. The CDR3 is made up of 15 amino acids. The germline V and J ends were trimmed by 1 base and 5 bases, with 15 bases remaining between them. CDR3 residues: CASSVSQAGLETQYF. In DNA, the CDR3 is TGTGCCAGCAGCGTAAGTCAAGCGGGCCTGGAGACCCAGTACTTC.

The chain employs TRBV5-1 and TRBJ2-1; 7 nucleotides match TRBD2. Germline V gene data show CDR1 as SGHRS and CDR2 as YFSETQ. The CDR3 is 15 amino acids. The junction had 10 bases not matched to a gene; V was cut back by 3 bases and J by 7 bases. The CDR3 here is CASSWGGDGFNEQFF. For the CDR3, the DNA is TGCGCCAGCAGCTGGGGAGGGGACGGCTTTAATGAGCAGTTCTTC.

The chain has TRBV7-8 and TRBJ2-7; 9 bases are a match to TRBD2. The CDR3 length is 15 residues. V trimming: 2 bases; J trimming: 5 bases; junction bases outside the gene matches: 7. Germline V gene sequence: CDR1 SGHVS, CDR2 FQNEAQ. Here the CDR3 reads CASSLWPSGTNEQYF. The CDR3 DNA is TGTGCCAGCAGCTTATGGCCTAGCGGGACGAACGAGCAGTACTTC.

V and J are TRBV28 and TRBJ2-7, with D maybe TRBD2 (6 bases). This CDR3 has 14 amino acids. Germline V gene sequence: CDR1 MDHEN, CDR2 SYDVKM. Trimming removed 6 bases at V and 3 bases at J, with 15 bases between. The CDR3 spells CASSPGDGYYEQYF. DNA of the CDR3: TGTGCCAGCAGCCCGGGGGACGGCTACTACGAGCAGTACTTC. Variable domain in full (rest from reference TRBV28 and TRBJ2-7): DVKVTQSSRYLVKRTGEKVFLECVQDMDHENMFWYRQDPGLGLRLIYFSYDVKMKEKGDIPEGYSVSREKKERFSLILESASTNQTSMYLCASSPGDGYYEQYFGPGTRLTVT.

CDR3 sequence (DNA): TGTGCCAGCTCACCACCGGTAGCCACCGGGGAGCTGTTTTTT. Translated: CASSPPVATGELFF. This chain connects TRBV18 to TRBJ2-2; no clear D. Germline CDR1 KGHSH, CDR2 LQKENI. The CDR3 totals 14 residues. V was shortened by 0 bases and J by 4 bases, with 6 bases between the two germline ends.

The CDR3, as DNA: TGTGCCAGCAGCCCCACTAGCGGGGGTAACAATGAGCAGTTCTTC. Protein: CASSPTSGGNNEQFF. This chain connects TRBV7-6 to TRBJ2-1; 11 positions match TRBD2. V lost 5 bases and J lost 5; bases outside the gene matches: 5. CDR3 length: 15 amino acids. Germline assignment: CDR1 SGHVS and CDR2 FNYEAQ.

The V gene is TRBV29-1, the J gene TRBJ2-1; 7 bases map to TRBD1. V shed 0 bases, J shed 0 bases, and the junction held 5 bases outside the gene matches. The CDR3 spans 16 residues. Looked up from germline, CDR1 is SQVTM and CDR2 is ANQGSEA. The DNA of the CDR3 is TGCAGCGTTGAAGATCCGACAGGGAGCTCCTACAATGAGCAGTTCTTC. This gives the protein CSVEDPTGSSYNEQFF.

This sequence joins TRBV7-2 and TRBJ2-3; 14 bases agree with TRBD2. This CDR3 has 16 residues. V was pared by 7 bases and J by 6 bases, with 9 bases of the junction left unmatched. Germline CDR1 reads SGHTA; CDR2 reads FQGNSA. CDR3 DNA sequence: TGTGCCAGCATACTGGGACTAGCGGGAGCAGCGGATACGCAGTATTTT. Translating it yields CASILGLAGAADTQYF.

V and J are TRBV7-8 and TRBJ1-2; possibly TRBD1 for D (6 bases). Trimming took 5 bases from V and 6 from J, leaving 13 bases between them. This CDR3 contains 13 residues. The germline V gene encodes CDR1 SGHVS and CDR2 FQNEAQ. The CDR3 DNA is TGTGCCAGCAGCCCCATAAGACAGGATGGCTACACCTTC. It yields the protein CASSPIRQDGYTF.

In its sample, this clone was seen once. V is TRBV19 and J is TRBJ2-1; maybe TRBD1 (5 bases). V shed 3 bases and J shed 8 bases, with 11 bases lying between them. CDR1 is LNHDA and CDR2 is SQIVND in the germline V gene (reference sequence). CDR3 length equals 13 residues. CDR3 in amino acids: CASSIGRAYEQFF. The CDR3 nucleotides are TGTGCCAGTAGTATTGGCAGGGCCTATGAGCAGTTCTTC.

The chain combines TRBV7-2 with TRBJ2-7, with no clear D. CDR3 length: 15 residues. Germline CDR1 SGHTA, CDR2 FQGNSA. V was shortened by 1 base and J by 1 base, with 11 bases between the two germline ends. CDR3 DNA sequence: TGTGCCAGCAGCTTAGTTTCGTTTGTATCCTACGAGCAGTACTTC. Amino acid sequence: CASSLVSFVSYEQYF.

The chain links TRBV28 to TRBJ1-1; D is uncertain. Germline-derived CDR1 and CDR2 are MDHEN and SYDVKM. Trimming shortened V by 6 bases and J by 0 bases, and 8 bases separated the two germline ends. The CDR3 spans 13 residues. CDR3 residues: CASSPSLNTEAFF. CDR3 DNA sequence: TGTGCCAGCAGCCCTTCCTTGAACACTGAAGCTTTCTTT.

This clone occurred once. The conserved final phenylalanine or tryptophan is absent from the CDR3, which likely points to a read error. The DNA is left out, because the CDR3 cannot be placed on it with certainty; the CDR3 is given as TCRdb lists it. J is TRBJ1-4 and V is TRBV2. The germline gives CDR1 SNHLY, CDR2 FYNNEI. From its first to its last residue, the CDR3 has 11 amino acids. The CDR3 loop is CASSEASPQTI.

The V call is TRBV7-2, the J call TRBJ1-1, with a possible D match to TRBD1 (6 bases). V dropped 6 bases and J dropped 3 bases, with 11 bases sitting between them. The V gene's germline CDR1 is SGHTA and CDR2 FQGNSA. The CDR3 extends over 13 amino acids. The DNA for the CDR3 is TGTGCCAGCAGTATTGGACAGTACACTGAAGCTTTCTTT. This codes for CASSIGQYTEAFF.

Many counts were recorded for this clone. The V gene is TRBV7-6, the J gene TRBJ2-1; 9 bases align to TRBD2. V was pared by 3 bases and J by 4 bases, with 1 base of the junction left unmatched. Germline V gene lookup returns CDR1 SGHVS and CDR2 FNYEAQ. The CDR3 consists of 14 residues. Here the CDR3 DNA reads TGTGCCAGCAGCTTGACTAGCGGATACAATGAGCAGTTCTTC. Protein sequence: CASSLTSGYNEQFF.

V and J are TRBV7-9 and TRBJ2-3; maybe TRBD1 (5 bases). The CDR3 consists of 15 residues. V was clipped by 8 bases and J by 2 bases, with 17 bases between them. Germline values: CDR1 SEHNR, CDR2 FQNEAQ (reference sequence). The CDR3 is CASGARQANTDTQYF. CDR3 in DNA: TGTGCCAGCGGGGCTAGGCAAGCAAACACAGATACGCAGTATTTT.

This chain joins TRBV6-5 and TRBJ2-2, with 7 bases that match TRBD2. The junction had 9 bases not matched to a gene; V was cut back by 9 bases and J by 5 bases. Germline-derived CDR1 and CDR2 are MNHEY and SVGAGI. The CDR3 length is 14 residues. In DNA form, the CDR3 reads TGTGCCAGAGAGCGGGATTCCGATACCGGGGAGCTGTTTTTT. Amino acid sequence: CARERDSDTGELFF.

The table lists this clone with a few counts. Other DNA sequences in this specimen translate into the identical CDR3. This chain joins TRBV25-1 and TRBJ2-7; 8 bases match TRBD1. The trim removed 3 bases at V and 4 bases at J, leaving 8 bases unmatched. Germline V gene lookup returns CDR1 MGHDK and CDR2 SYGVNS. The CDR3 runs to 15 residues. CDR3 nucleotide sequence: TGTGCCAGCAGTGATCCGGGCAGGGGGCTGTACGAGCAGTACTTC. Protein: CASSDPGRGLYEQYF.

The chain links TRBV3-1 (or the pseudogene TRBV3-2) to TRBJ2-1; 7 nucleotides line up with TRBD2. Germline trimming cut 4 bases from V and 16 bases from J; bases unmatched to any gene: 13. Germline V gene lookup returns CDR1 LGHDT and CDR2 YNNKEL (reference sequence). This CDR3 comprises 13 residues. CDR3 in amino acids: CASSRFSGPAGFF. The CDR3 DNA follows: TGTGCCAGCAGCCGCTTTAGCGGGCCCGCCGGTTTCTTC.

The chain uses TRBV28 and TRBJ2-7; D is uncertain. V was clipped by 1 base and J by 0 bases, with 7 bases between them. The CDR3 loop spans 14 amino acids. The germline V gene encodes CDR1 MDHEN and CDR2 SYDVKM. The CDR3 DNA reads as TGTGCCAGCAGTTTATTTACAGCCTCCTACGAGCAGTACTTC. Translated: CASSLFTASYEQYF.